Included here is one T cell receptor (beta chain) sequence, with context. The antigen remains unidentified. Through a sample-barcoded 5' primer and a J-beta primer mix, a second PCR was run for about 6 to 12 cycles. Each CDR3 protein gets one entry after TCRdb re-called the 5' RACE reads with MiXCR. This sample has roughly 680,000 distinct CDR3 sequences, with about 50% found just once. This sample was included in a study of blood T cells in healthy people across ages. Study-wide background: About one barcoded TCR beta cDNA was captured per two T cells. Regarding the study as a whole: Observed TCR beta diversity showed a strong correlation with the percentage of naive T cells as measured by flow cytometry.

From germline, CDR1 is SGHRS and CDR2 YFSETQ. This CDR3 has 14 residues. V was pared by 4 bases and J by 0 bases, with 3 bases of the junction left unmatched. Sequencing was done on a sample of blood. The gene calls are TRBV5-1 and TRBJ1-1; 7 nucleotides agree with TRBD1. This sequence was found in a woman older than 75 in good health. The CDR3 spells CASSEGALNTEAFF. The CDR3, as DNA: TGCGCCAGCAGCGAGGGGGCTCTGAACACTGAAGCTTTCTTT.